The T cell receptor beta chain under discussion was sequenced for a study of blood T cell repertoires in COVID-19. Whole-study context: The United States, Italy and Spain provided the acute and convalescent COVID-19 samples. PBMCs, B-cell-depleted T cells, or T cells were the source of the cDNA or gDNA that made up the material.

Germline assignment: CDR1 SGDLS and CDR2 YYNGEE. J gave up 3 bases and V 3 bases, and 6 bases lay outside the gene matches. The CDR3 loop spans 16 amino acids. This clone was observed a single time. Other DNA sequences in the same sample also yield this CDR3. TCRdb's copy holds only in-frame clones and misses some; the assay was immunoSEQ multiplex PCR. The sample carries nearly 350,000 clones, more than 70% recorded once. The receptor was isolated from a woman aged 65 to 85 with COVID-19, enrolled during active disease. The chain employs TRBV9 and TRBJ2-2, with 9 bases aligning to TRBD1. Sequences were obtained from peripheral blood. DNA for the CDR3: TGTGCCAGCAGCGCCCCCGGGACAGGGTACACCGGGGAGCTGTTTTTT. It translates to CASSAPGTGYTGELFF.